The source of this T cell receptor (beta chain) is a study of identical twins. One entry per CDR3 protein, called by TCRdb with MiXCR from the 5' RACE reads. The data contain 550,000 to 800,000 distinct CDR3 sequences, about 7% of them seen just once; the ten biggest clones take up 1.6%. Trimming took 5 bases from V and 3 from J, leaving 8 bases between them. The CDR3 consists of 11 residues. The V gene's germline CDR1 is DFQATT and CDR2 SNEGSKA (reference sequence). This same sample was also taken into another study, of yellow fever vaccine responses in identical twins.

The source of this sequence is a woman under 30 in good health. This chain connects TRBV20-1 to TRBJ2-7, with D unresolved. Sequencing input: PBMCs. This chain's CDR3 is CSAQRYYEQYF. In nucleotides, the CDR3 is TGCAGTGCTCAGCGATACTACGAGCAGTACTTC.